This T cell receptor beta chain comes out of a study of cytomegalovirus exposure and HLA in healthy donors. 60 Vbeta and 13 Jbeta primers were used in PCR. Produced via immunoSEQ multiplex PCR; TCRdb's table is partial and in-frame only. The table has roughly 160,000 clones, approximately 76% seen once. Trimming took 2 bases from V and 8 from J, leaving 20 bases between them. The germline V gene encodes CDR1 SGDLS and CDR2 YYNGEE. The CDR3 spans 16 residues. Notes on the study in general: Some V segments (TRBV6-2 and TRBV6-3 among them) were excluded as indistinguishable. Presence/absence analysis assumed near-uniform sequencing depth across donors. A later analysis by the authors found several of the most significant clusters apparently linked to common viral pathogens. In a later analysis, TCR association rates varied by HLA locus: DRB1 most, HLA-C fewest.

On this clone itself: No antigen is known for it.

The TCR comes from a man aged 60 to 69 in good health and CMV-seronegative. Material for sequencing was PBMCs. The J gene is TRBJ1-5, the V gene TRBV9; D is unclear. CDR3 protein: CASSVGVGGLGEPQHF. CDR3 DNA sequence: TGTGCCAGCAGCGTTGGTGTTGGCGGACTCGGGGAGCCCCAGCATTTT.